These 20 T cell receptor beta chains were sequenced from one sample in a study of shared clonotypes between healthy human individuals. The repertoire was sequenced with immunoSEQ multiplex PCR; TCRdb's copy has only in-frame clones and lacks some. The data contain 550,000 to 750,000 clones, about 90% of them singletons. Positively selected for CCR7, the CD45RO-negative cells used as naive CD8 cells excluded terminally differentiated effector memory CD45RA+ cells. The sequencing input was naive CD8+ T cells sorted from blood. The receptors come from a man younger than 40 in good health.

CDR3 DNA sequence: TGTGCCAGCAGTATAACCGGGACAGGGGATGGCTACACCTTC. Protein product: CASSITGTGDGYTF. This chain joins TRBV27 and TRBJ1-2, with TRBD1 matching over 10 bases. The V gene's germline CDR1 is MNHEY and CDR2 SMNVEV (reference sequence). The V and J ends lost 5 bases and 6 bases, in that order; junction bases with no gene match: 6. This CDR3 is 14 amino acids long.

The CDR3 loop reads CASSLNTEAFF. CDR3 sequence (DNA): TGTGCCAGCAGCTTAAACACTGAAGCTTTCTTT. The gene calls are TRBV5-6 and TRBJ1-1; D gene ambiguous. The CDR3 covers 11 residues. Trimming shortened V by 2 bases and J by 2 bases, and 1 base separated the two germline ends. Germline V gene lookup returns CDR1 SGHDT and CDR2 YYEEEE.

This sequence joins TRBV9 and TRBJ2-7, with TRBD2 matching over 10 bases. There are 15 residues in the CDR3. With 0 bases clipped from V and 4 bases from J, the junction kept 4 bases outside the gene matches. The germline V gene has CDR1 SGDLS and CDR2 YYNGEE. CDR3 protein: CASSVASGSMYEQYF. The CDR3 DNA reads as TGTGCCAGCAGCGTAGCTAGCGGGAGTATGTACGAGCAGTACTTC.

CDR3: CASSSRDINNEQFF. The CDR3 DNA is TGTGCCAGCAGTTCCCGGGACATAAACAATGAGCAGTTCTTC. The rearrangement uses TRBV6-1 and TRBJ2-1; TRBD1 is a possible D gene (6 bases). Germline V lookup: CDR1 MNHNS, CDR2 SASEGT. Between the trimmed V and J ends, which lost 5 bases and 5 bases, there was a span of 13 bases. This CDR3 has 14 residues.

The V and J genes are TRBV7-9 and TRBJ1-2; D unresolved. Trimming left V 7 bases short and J 1 base short, with 16 bases between. The CDR3 has 15 residues. Germline lookup yields CDR1 SEHNR and CDR2 FQNEAQ (reference sequence). The CDR3 reads CASTQSDAFNYGYTF. In nucleotides, the CDR3 is TGTGCCAGCACCCAGAGCGACGCGTTTAACTATGGCTACACCTTC.

CDR3 DNA sequence: TGTGCCAGCAGTTCTTTGAGTGGGCTAGCCAAAAACATTCAGTACTTC. Translating gives CASSSLSGLAKNIQYF. The chain has TRBV6-5 and TRBJ2-4; D is uncertain. The CDR3 is 16 amino acids. V lost 4 bases, J lost 0 bases, and 13 bases lay in between. Germline V gene lookup returns CDR1 MNHEY and CDR2 SVGAGI.

The chain has TRBV19 and TRBJ2-1; 9 bases map to TRBD1. The germline V gene has CDR1 LNHDA and CDR2 SQIVND (reference sequence). CDR3 length equals 17 residues. The V and J ends lost 1 base and 3 bases, in that order; junction bases with no gene match: 7. DNA of the CDR3: TGTGCCAGTAGTATAGGACAGGGGGTATTAGGCTACAATGAGCAGTTCTTC. Its translation is CASSIGQGVLGYNEQFF.

V is TRBV7-9 and J is TRBJ2-7; tentative D call: TRBD1 (6 bases). Germline CDR1 and CDR2: SEHNR and FQNEAQ (reference sequence). There are 13 residues in the CDR3. CDR3 sequence reads: CATSRGASYEQYF. Here the CDR3 DNA reads TGTGCTACCAGCAGGGGTGCTTCCTACGAGCAGTACTTC.

The chain is built from TRBV18 and TRBJ2-3; tentatively, D is TRBD2 (5 bases). Trimming pared 8 bases from V and 1 base from J, leaving 16 bases between. Germline V gene sequence: CDR1 KGHSH, CDR2 LQKENI. The CDR3 totals 15 residues. CDR3 DNA: TGTGCCAGCCCTAAGGTGGGCGGGCGCACAGATACGCAGTATTTT. Translated, it gives CASPKVGGRTDTQYF.

The V gene is TRBV20-1, the J gene TRBJ2-5; D ambiguous. Germline CDR1 is DFQATT and CDR2 is SNEGSKA (reference sequence). The CDR3 totals 11 residues. Trimming shortened V by 6 bases and J by 3 bases, and 8 bases separated the two germline ends. Here the CDR3 DNA reads TGCAGTGCAGGCCCAGAAGAGACCCAGTACTTC. This sequence encodes CSAGPEETQYF.

The V call is TRBV6-6, the J call TRBJ2-3, with unresolved D. Between the trimmed V and J ends, which lost 0 bases and 3 bases, there was a span of 4 bases. Germline CDR1 is MNHNY and CDR2 is SVGAGI (reference sequence). This CDR3 comprises 13 residues. This chain's CDR3 is CASSYSETDTQYF. DNA for the CDR3: TGTGCCAGCAGTTACTCAGAAACAGATACGCAGTATTTT.

This chain links TRBV9 with TRBJ2-7; 10 positions agree with TRBD1. The CDR3 sequence is 14 residues long. Trimming cost V 2 bases and J 6 bases; bases outside gene matches: 5. Germline assignment: CDR1 SGDLS and CDR2 YYNGEE. The CDR3 region has the DNA TGTGCCAGCAGCGTGGGGACAGGGGTTCCCGAGCAGTACTTC. This gives the protein CASSVGTGVPEQYF.

V and J are TRBV15 and TRBJ2-7, with unresolved D. The V gene lost 4 bases and the J gene lost 5 bases, with 15 bases spanning the gap. Looked up from germline, CDR1 is LNHNV and CDR2 is YYDKDF (reference sequence). This CDR3 contains 14 residues. Written as DNA, the CDR3 is TGTGCCACCAGCACCCTTAGTGGGTCCCACGAGCAGTACTTC. Residues: CATSTLSGSHEQYF.

This chain uses TRBV10-3 with TRBJ1-5; D call uncertain. CDR1 is ENHRY, CDR2 SYGVKD, per germline. The CDR3 has 14 residues. The V end was cut by 2 bases, the J end by 4 bases, with 9 bases between. The CDR3: CAISEMGFNQPQHF. The CDR3 coding sequence is TGTGCCATCAGTGAGATGGGATTTAATCAGCCCCAGCATTTT.

This clone was counted once. The V call is TRBV4-1, the J call TRBJ1-1; D gene uncertain. From germline, CDR1 is MGHRA and CDR2 YSYEKL. The CDR3 runs 13 residues. V lost 5 bases and J lost 5, with 12 bases in between. The CDR3 DNA reads TGCGCCAGCAGCACCCTGCGGTCTACTGAAGCTTTCTTT. Translated, it gives CASSTLRSTEAFF.

This clone has more than one count but fewer than ten. The chain recombines TRBV19 with TRBJ1-2; D is ambiguous. Trimming cost V 3 bases and J 4 bases, with 9 bases left between them. Germline CDR1 reads LNHDA; CDR2 reads SQIVND (reference sequence). This CDR3 comprises 13 residues. The CDR3 bases are TGTGCCAGTAGTATCACGGTGATCTATGGCTACACCTTC. As protein: CASSITVIYGYTF.

V gene TRBV4-1 combines with J gene TRBJ2-2; no reliable D call. The CDR3 extends over 16 amino acids. V lost 5 bases and J lost 3, with 16 bases in between. Germline lookup yields CDR1 MGHRA and CDR2 YSYEKL. This chain's CDR3 is CASSSPQPLDTGELFF. The DNA of the CDR3 is TGCGCCAGCAGCTCCCCACAACCCCTAGACACCGGGGAGCTGTTTTTT.

The chain has TRBV11-2 and TRBJ2-7; D remains ambiguous. Germline CDR1 is SGHAT and CDR2 is FQNNGV. The CDR3 is made up of 16 amino acids. V was trimmed by 1 base and J by 0 bases, leaving 13 bases between them. The CDR3 reads CASSLGDIASSYEQYF. CDR3 coding DNA: TGTGCCAGCAGCTTAGGAGACATCGCTAGCTCCTACGAGCAGTACTTC.

The V and J genes are TRBV25-1 and TRBJ2-7, with TRBD1 identical over 7 bases. This CDR3 is 16 amino acids long. The V and J ends lost 4 bases and 4 bases, in that order; junction bases with no gene match: 13. Germline V gene lookup returns CDR1 MGHDK and CDR2 SYGVNS. CDR3 residues: CASSVSTGINIYEQYF. The CDR3, as DNA: TGTGCCAGCAGTGTTTCGACAGGGATAAACATTTACGAGCAGTACTTC.

V and J are TRBV2 and TRBJ2-3; 9 bases line up with TRBD2. CDR3 length: 16 amino acids. Germline V CDR1 and CDR2: SNHLY, FYNNEI. Losses at the gene ends were 3 bases for V and 2 bases for J; bases not matched to a gene: 6. CDR3 sequence (DNA): TGTGCCAGCAGTGATGGTCTAGCGGGGTCCACAGATACGCAGTATTTT. Protein: CASSDGLAGSTDTQYF.